This TCR beta chain is from a study of T-cell reconstitution after alpha-beta-depleted transplantation in children. Study findings and constraints: Alpha-beta T cells about two months after transplant reportedly derived from several hundred expanded graft clones. By one year post-transplant, T-cell counts and diversity largely arose from T cells that were newly produced. Diversity of TCRbeta at day 60 was high in some patients, arising from surviving recipient T cells and thymic progenitors.

Unique molecular identifiers were incorporated into the prepared TCRbeta library. TCRdb processed the PCR reads anew with MiXCR; each CDR3 protein has one entry. This table holds hundreds of thousands of distinct CDR3 sequences, roughly 17% found once. This clonotype was recorded many times. Its cognate antigen is unknown. The V gene's germline CDR1 is MNHEY and CDR2 SMNVEV (reference sequence). V shed 3 bases, J shed 4 bases, and the junction held 9 bases outside the gene matches. The CDR3 runs to 17 residues. This rearrangement joins TRBV27 to TRBJ2-1; TRBD1 agrees at 10 bases. This TCR was recovered from a male patient aged 2 to 10 who had a stem cell transplant for acute lymphoblastic leukemia, so the T cells may come from the graft donor. The sequencing here drew on PBMCs, mostly from graft donor cells, taken 360 days after TCRalphabeta/CD19-depleted stem cell transplant. CDR3 DNA: TGTGCCAGCAGTTTGTTCGCGGGGGACAGGGGTTACAATGAGCAGTTCTTC. Amino acid sequence: CASSLFAGDRGYNEQFF.